This T cell receptor (beta chain) emerged from a study of blood T cell repertoires in COVID-19. Looking at the study overall: Acute-phase and convalescent COVID-19 samples originated in the United States, Italy and Spain. Nucleic acid was either cDNA or gDNA, and it came from T cells, B-cell-depleted T cells, or PBMCs.

The germline V and J ends were trimmed by 4 bases and 0 bases, with 7 bases remaining between them. Germline CDR1 SGHRS, CDR2 YFSETQ. The CDR3 runs 13 residues. Authors' data handling: Estimated nucleated cell counts came from reference gene primer amplification. Using immunoSEQ multiplex PCR, the repertoire was profiled, and TCRdb retains in-frame clones only, with some absent. The V and J calls and the clone size are those of that table, but D and trimming were determined from the DNA. The sample shows more than 80,000 clones, around 80% of them seen only once. This chain joins TRBV5-1 and TRBJ2-5; weak D call: TRBD1 (6 bases). Sequencing input: peripheral blood. The sequence was obtained from a man in his forties or fifties with active or convalescent COVID-19. Written as DNA, the CDR3 is TGCGCCAGCAGCCGACAGGACCAAGAGACCCAGTACTTC. It is translated as CASSRQDQETQYF.